This entry is about one T cell receptor (beta chain). These data are taken from a study of blood T cell repertoires in COVID-19. Across the study: From T cells, B-cell-depleted T cells, or PBMCs came the material, which was cDNA or gDNA.

The germline V gene has CDR1 KGHDR and CDR2 SFDVKD. With 2 bases clipped from V and 7 bases from J, the junction kept 5 bases outside the gene matches. CDR3 length: 15 residues. In the authors' workflow: Estimation of nucleated cell counts relied on the amplification of reference gene primers. Clones were read by immunoSEQ multiplex PCR, and TCRdb kept only the in-frame ones, dropping some. The V and J calls and clone size come from that table; D and trimming were worked out from the DNA. The sample gives 74,000 or so clones, over 70% of which show up once; more than 2% is in the top ten. This sequence originates from a human donor in a cohort sampled during active COVID-19. The chain links TRBV24-1 to TRBJ2-1, with 9 nucleotides matching TRBD2. The sample consisted of peripheral blood. This chain's CDR3 is CATSDSGTSFNEQFF. The CDR3 DNA reads as TGTGCCACCAGTGATTCCGGGACTAGCTTTAATGAGCAGTTCTTC.